This T cell receptor (beta chain) stems from a study of cytomegalovirus exposure and HLA in healthy donors. Findings and caveats of the study: Researchers reported in a later analysis that a missense DCLRE1C variant was tied to TCR beta V- and J-gene trimming.

Regarding this clone: The antigen remains undetermined.

Trimming cost V 5 bases and J 0 bases, with 17 bases left between them. The CDR3 has 16 residues. Germline CDR1 and CDR2: SGHRS and YFSETQ. PCR amplification relied on 60 Vbeta primers (plus 13 Jbeta primers). Profiled with immunoSEQ multiplex PCR; TCRdb holds only in-frame clones, not every one. The data contain about 180,000 clones, 82% of them singletons. Sequenced input: PBMCs. The receptor was derived from a man aged 35-49 years in good health and CMV-seronegative. This chain joins TRBV5-1 and TRBJ1-1; D is perhaps TRBD1 (6 bases). CDR3 amino acids: CASRPGSGQMNTEAFF. CDR3 nucleotides: TGCGCCAGCAGGCCCGGTTCGGGACAAATGAACACTGAAGCTTTCTTT.